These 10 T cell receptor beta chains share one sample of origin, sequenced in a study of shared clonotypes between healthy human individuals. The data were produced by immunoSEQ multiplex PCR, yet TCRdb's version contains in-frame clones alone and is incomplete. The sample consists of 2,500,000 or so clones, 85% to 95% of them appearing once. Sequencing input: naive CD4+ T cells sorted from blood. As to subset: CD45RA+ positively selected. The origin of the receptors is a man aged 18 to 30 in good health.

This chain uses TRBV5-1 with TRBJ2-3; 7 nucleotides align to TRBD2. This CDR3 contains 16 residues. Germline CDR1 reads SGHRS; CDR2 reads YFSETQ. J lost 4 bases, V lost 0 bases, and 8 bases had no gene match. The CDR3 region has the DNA TGCGCCAGCAGCTTGGCCCTTAGCGGGTCTTCAGATACGCAGTATTTT. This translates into CASSLALSGSSDTQYF. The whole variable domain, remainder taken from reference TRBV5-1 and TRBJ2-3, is KAGVTQTPRYLIKTRGQQVTLSCSPISGHRSVSWYQQTPGQGLQFLFEYFSETQRNKGNFPGRFSGRQFSNSRSEMNVSTLELGDSALYLCASSLALSGSSDTQYFGPGTRLTVL.

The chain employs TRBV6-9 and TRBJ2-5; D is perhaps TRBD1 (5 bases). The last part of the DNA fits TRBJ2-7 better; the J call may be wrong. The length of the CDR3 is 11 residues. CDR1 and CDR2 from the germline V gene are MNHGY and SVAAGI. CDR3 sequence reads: CASNRFYEQYF. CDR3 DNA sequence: TGTGCCAGCAACAGGTTCTACGAGCAGTACTTC.

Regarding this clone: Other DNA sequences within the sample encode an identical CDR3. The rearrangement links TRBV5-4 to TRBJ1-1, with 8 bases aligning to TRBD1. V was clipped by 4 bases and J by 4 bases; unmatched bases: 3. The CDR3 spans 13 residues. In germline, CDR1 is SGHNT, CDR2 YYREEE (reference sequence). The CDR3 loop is CASSLQGGTEAFF. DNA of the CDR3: TGTGCCAGCAGCCTACAGGGGGGCACTGAAGCTTTCTTT.

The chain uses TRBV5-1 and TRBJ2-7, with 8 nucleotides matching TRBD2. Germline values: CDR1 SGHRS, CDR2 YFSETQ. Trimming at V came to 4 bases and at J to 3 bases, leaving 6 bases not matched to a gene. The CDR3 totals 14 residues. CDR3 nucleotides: TGCGCCAGCAGCCCAGCTAGCGGGTACTACGAGCAGTACTTC. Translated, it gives CASSPASGYYEQYF.

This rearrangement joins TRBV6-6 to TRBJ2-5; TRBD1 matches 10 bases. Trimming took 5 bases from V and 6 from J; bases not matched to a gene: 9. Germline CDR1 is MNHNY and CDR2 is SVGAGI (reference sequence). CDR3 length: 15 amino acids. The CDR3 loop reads CASSTGTGARKTQYF. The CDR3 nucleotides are TGTGCCAGCAGTACAGGGACAGGGGCACGGAAGACCCAGTACTTC.

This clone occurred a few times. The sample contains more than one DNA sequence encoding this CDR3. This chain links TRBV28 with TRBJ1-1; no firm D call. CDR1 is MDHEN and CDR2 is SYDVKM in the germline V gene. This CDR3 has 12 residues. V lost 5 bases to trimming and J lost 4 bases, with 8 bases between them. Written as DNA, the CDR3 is TGTGCCAGCAGTCTCAGGACCACTGAAGCTTTCTTT. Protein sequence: CASSLRTTEAFF.

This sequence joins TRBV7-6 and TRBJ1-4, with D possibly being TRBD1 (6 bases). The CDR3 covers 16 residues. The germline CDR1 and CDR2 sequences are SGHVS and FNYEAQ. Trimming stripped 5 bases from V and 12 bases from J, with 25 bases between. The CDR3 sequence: CASSPDARSGAEELFF. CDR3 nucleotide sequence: TGTGCCAGCAGCCCCGACGCGAGGTCGGGGGCTGAGGAACTGTTTTTT.

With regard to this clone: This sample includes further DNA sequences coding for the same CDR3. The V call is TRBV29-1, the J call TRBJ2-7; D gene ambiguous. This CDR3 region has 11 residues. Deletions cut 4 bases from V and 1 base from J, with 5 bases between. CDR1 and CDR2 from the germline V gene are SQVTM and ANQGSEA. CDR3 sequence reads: CSVVLSYEQYF. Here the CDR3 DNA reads TGCAGCGTTGTATTGTCCTACGAGCAGTACTTC.

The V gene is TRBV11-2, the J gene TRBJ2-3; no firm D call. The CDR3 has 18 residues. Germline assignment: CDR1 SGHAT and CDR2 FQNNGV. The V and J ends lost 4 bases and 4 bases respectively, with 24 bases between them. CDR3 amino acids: CASSYDGAPFRQADTQYF. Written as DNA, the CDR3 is TGTGCCAGCAGCTATGACGGAGCCCCCTTCCGCCAAGCAGATACGCAGTATTTT.

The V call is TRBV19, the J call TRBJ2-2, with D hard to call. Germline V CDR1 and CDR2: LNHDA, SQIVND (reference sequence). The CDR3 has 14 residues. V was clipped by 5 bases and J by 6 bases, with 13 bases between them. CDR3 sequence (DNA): TGTGCCAGTAGTCTGGGCTTTATCGCCGGGGAGCTGTTTTTT. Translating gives CASSLGFIAGELFF.